The 10 T cell receptor beta chains in this list originate from one sample, sequenced in a study of spatial heterogeneity in lung cancer. Indicated time point: sample taken at primary tumor resection. Their target antigens are unknown. Study results and limitations: Tumor mutation count correlated with how many alpha and beta TCRs expanded intratumorally.

One entry per CDR3 protein results from TCRdb running MiXCR on the 5' RACE reads. The repertoire includes about 7,000 distinct CDR3 sequences, more than 3% of them detected once, and approximately 16% sits in the top ten. This material consisted of lung tumor tissue, taken at surgery. These receptors all come from a male donor with early-stage non-small cell lung cancer.

This clonotype was found many times. The V gene is TRBV30, the J gene TRBJ2-7, with 10 bases fitting TRBD1. The CDR3 is 16 amino acids. CDR1 and CDR2 from the germline V gene are GTSNPN and SVGIG (reference sequence). Unmatched junction bases numbered 12, after V lost 5 bases and J lost 2 bases. CDR3 sequence (DNA): TGTGCCTGGGCTAGATATGGACAGGGGGAAGCCTACGAGCAGTACTTC. It specifies CAWARYGQGEAYEQYF.

This clonotype was recorded at least ten times. The CDR3 DNA is TGCGCCAGCAGCTTGAGGACGGGGGATAGTACTGAAGCTTTCTTT. It specifies CASSLRTGDSTEAFF. The rearrangement links TRBV5-1 to TRBJ1-1, with D perhaps TRBD1 (5 bases). CDR1 and CDR2 (germline): SGHRS, YFSETQ. V was trimmed by 1 base and J by 5 bases, leaving 15 bases between them. The CDR3 spans 15 residues.

This clonotype is deemed medium-sized. The chain joins TRBV6-5 to TRBJ2-7, with a weak D call TRBD2 (6 bases). CDR3 size: 13 residues. Germline CDR1 MNHEY, CDR2 SVGAGI. The V gene lost 3 bases and the J gene lost 2 bases, with 8 bases spanning the gap. The CDR3 region has the DNA TGTGCCAGCAGTTATTCGGGGGCCTACGAGCAGTACTTC. Translated: CASSYSGAYEQYF.

This clonotype was picked up many times. The chain is built from TRBV30 and TRBJ2-3; D is perhaps TRBD1 or TRBD2 (7 bases each). Germline V gives CDR1 GTSNPN, CDR2 SVGIG (reference sequence). The V end was cut by 2 bases, the J end by 2 bases, with 14 bases between. The length of the CDR3 is 15 residues. CDR3 loop: CAWSSGGGVTDTQYF. Here the CDR3 DNA reads TGTGCCTGGAGTTCAGGGGGGGGAGTCACAGATACGCAGTATTTT. The full variable domain, its missing parts supplied by reference TRBV30 and TRBJ2-3, is SQTIHQWPATLVQPVGSPLSLECTVEGTSNPNLYWYRQAAGRGLQLLFYSVGIGQISSEVPQNLSASRPQDRQFILSSKKLLLSDSGFYLCAWSSGGGVTDTQYFGPGTRLTVL.

There are many counts of this clonotype. Here the CDR3 reads CASSHEGGGRAFF. CDR3 nucleotides: TGCGCCAGCAGCCACGAGGGGGGCGGTCGGGCTTTCTTT. The V and J genes are TRBV4-1 and TRBJ1-1; maybe TRBD1 (6 bases). The CDR3 covers 13 residues. V gave up 3 bases and J gave up 11 bases, with 16 bases separating them. Germline V gene lookup returns CDR1 MGHRA and CDR2 YSYEKL.

This clonotype is medium-sized. The V and J genes are TRBV7-8 and TRBJ2-5; D unresolved. CDR1 is SGHVS and CDR2 is FQNEAQ in the germline V gene. This CDR3 spans 14 amino acids. V was shortened by 2 bases and J by 5 bases, with 12 bases between the two germline ends. In DNA, the CDR3 is TGTGCCAGCAGCTTATTTGGCGGTGGGGAGACCCAGTACTTC. Translated: CASSLFGGGETQYF.

In its sample, this clonotype is medium-sized. The chain employs TRBV10-2 and TRBJ2-6; D is unclear. In germline, CDR1 is WSHSY, CDR2 SAAADI. The V end was cut by 6 bases, the J end by 0 bases, with 9 bases between. The CDR3 length is 15 residues. The CDR3 DNA reads TGCGCCAGCAGGGAACAGAGCTCTGGGGCCAACGTCCTGACTTTC. Its translation: CASREQSSGANVLTF.

By sample share, this clonotype is medium-sized. This chain connects TRBV29-1 to TRBJ2-3, with a possible D match to TRBD2 (5 bases). V lost 4 bases to trimming and J lost 2 bases, with 7 bases between them. The CDR3 contains 12 residues. The germline V gene encodes CDR1 SQVTM and CDR2 ANQGSEA. The CDR3 DNA follows: TGCAGCGTTGGTGACTACACAGATACGCAGTATTTT. Protein product: CSVGDYTDTQYF.

Within the sample, this clonotype is medium-sized (0.01 to 0.1%). V and J are TRBV9 and TRBJ2-1; 12 bases are shared with TRBD2. The V gene's germline CDR1 is SGDLS and CDR2 YYNGEE. The CDR3 loop spans 17 amino acids. The V gene end was trimmed by 3 bases and the J gene end by 6 bases; junction bases not matched to a gene: 10. CDR3 region: CASSEWGGLAGFNEQFF. CDR3 sequence (DNA): TGTGCCAGCAGCGAGTGGGGGGGACTAGCGGGTTTCAATGAGCAGTTCTTC.

This clonotype has more than one count but fewer than ten. The chain employs TRBV27 and TRBJ2-5, with 9 bases that match TRBD1. Germline CDR1 and CDR2: MNHEY and SMNVEV (reference sequence). Trimming cost V 3 bases and J 5 bases; bases outside gene matches: 7. The CDR3 runs to 15 residues. CDR3 in DNA: TGTGCCAGCAGTTTCGGGACAGGGCCCAGGGAGACCCAGTACTTC. It is translated as CASSFGTGPRETQYF.